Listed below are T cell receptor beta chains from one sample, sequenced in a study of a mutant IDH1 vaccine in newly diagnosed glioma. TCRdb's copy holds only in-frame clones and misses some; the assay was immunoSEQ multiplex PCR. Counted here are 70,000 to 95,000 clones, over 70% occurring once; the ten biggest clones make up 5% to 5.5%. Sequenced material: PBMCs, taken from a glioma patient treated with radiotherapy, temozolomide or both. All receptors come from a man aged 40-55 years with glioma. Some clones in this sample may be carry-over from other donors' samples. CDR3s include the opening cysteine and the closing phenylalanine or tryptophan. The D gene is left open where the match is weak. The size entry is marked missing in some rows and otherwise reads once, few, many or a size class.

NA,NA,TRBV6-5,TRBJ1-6,TGTGCCAGCACTTTACGTGTCGGAAGACCCCTCCACTTT,CASTLRVGRPLHF
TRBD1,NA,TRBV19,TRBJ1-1,TGTGCCAGTAGTAAACGGGACAGGCGGAACACTGAAGCTTTCTTT,CASSKRDRRNTEAFF
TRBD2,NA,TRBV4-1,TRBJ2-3,TGCGCCAGCAGCCAATCGGGCGGGGGGCTCACAGATACGCAGTATTTT,CASSQSGGGLTDTQYF
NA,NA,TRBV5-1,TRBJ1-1,TGCGCCAGCAAAGAAAACACAGGGACTGAAGCTTTCTTT,CASKENTGTEAFF
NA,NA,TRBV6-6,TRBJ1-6,TGTGCCAGCCAACGGGGGGCGCCCTATAATTCACCCCTCCACTTT,CASQRGAPYNSPLHF
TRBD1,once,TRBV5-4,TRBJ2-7,TGTGCCAGCAGCAAATCTACCGACAGGGCCTACGAGCAGTACTTC,CASSKSTDRAYEQYF
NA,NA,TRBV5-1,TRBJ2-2,TGCGCCACCAAAGACGGGGGAAACACCGGGGAGCTGTTTTTT,CATKDGGNTGELFF
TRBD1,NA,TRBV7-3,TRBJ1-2,TGTGCCAGCAGCCCGAAACGGGACAGGGGGCTCGGCGGCTACACCTTC,CASSPKRDRGLGGYTF
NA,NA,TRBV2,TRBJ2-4,TGTGCCAGTACAGGGGGGGGCAAAAACATTCAGTACTTC,CASTGGGKNIQYF
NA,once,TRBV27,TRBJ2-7,TGTGCCAGCCAGGCAGGGGCCGCCTACGAGCAGTACTTC,CASQAGAAYEQYF
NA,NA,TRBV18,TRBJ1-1,TGTGCCAGCTCATTCCGGGTCCTGAACACTGAAGCTTTCTTT,CASSFRVLNTEAFF
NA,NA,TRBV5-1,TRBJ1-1,TGCGCCAGCAGCCGTGAGGGGACCATGAACACTGAAGCTTTCTTT,CASSREGTMNTEAFF